This T cell receptor (beta chain) was sequenced during a study of cytomegalovirus exposure and HLA in healthy donors. General study results and limits: A prior analysis recorded that most TCR beta V segments were productive about 87% or about 30% of the time. Across all donors, roughly uniform sequencing depth was an assumption of the presence/absence analyses.

The CDR3 contains 15 residues. After removal of 3 bases from V and 2 bases from J, the junction contained 5 bases not matched to a gene. Per the germline V gene, CDR1 is MNHEY and CDR2 is SMNVEV (reference sequence). Donors were nominally healthy when sampled, though unrecorded immune exposures were likely. With 60 Vbeta and 13 Jbeta primers, the PCR was carried out. Sequencing was performed with immunoSEQ multiplex PCR; in TCRdb, only in-frame clones are kept and a portion is missing. The sample contains roughly 160,000 clones, 60% to 80% of which appear only once. In regard to this clone: The antigen remains undetermined.

The V call is TRBV27, the J call TRBJ2-5; TRBD2 aligns across 8 bases. The sequenced sample consisted of PBMCs. This receptor was obtained from a man in his forties or fifties in good health and CMV-seropositive. For the CDR3, the DNA is TGTGCCAGCAGTTTTTTAGCGGGGACACAAGAGACCCAGTACTTC. Its protein is CASSFLAGTQETQYF.